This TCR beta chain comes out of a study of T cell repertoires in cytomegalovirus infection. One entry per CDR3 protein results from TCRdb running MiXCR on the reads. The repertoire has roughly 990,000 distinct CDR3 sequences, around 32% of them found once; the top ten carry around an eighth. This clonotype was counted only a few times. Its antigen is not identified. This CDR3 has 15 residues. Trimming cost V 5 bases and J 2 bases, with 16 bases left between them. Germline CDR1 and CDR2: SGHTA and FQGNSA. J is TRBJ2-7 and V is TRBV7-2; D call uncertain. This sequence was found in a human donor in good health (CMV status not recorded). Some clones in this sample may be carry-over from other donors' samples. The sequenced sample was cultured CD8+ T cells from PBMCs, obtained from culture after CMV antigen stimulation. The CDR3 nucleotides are TGTGCCAGCAGCCCCGTAGCAGCTACCACCTACGAGCAGTACTTC. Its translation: CASSPVAATTYEQYF.